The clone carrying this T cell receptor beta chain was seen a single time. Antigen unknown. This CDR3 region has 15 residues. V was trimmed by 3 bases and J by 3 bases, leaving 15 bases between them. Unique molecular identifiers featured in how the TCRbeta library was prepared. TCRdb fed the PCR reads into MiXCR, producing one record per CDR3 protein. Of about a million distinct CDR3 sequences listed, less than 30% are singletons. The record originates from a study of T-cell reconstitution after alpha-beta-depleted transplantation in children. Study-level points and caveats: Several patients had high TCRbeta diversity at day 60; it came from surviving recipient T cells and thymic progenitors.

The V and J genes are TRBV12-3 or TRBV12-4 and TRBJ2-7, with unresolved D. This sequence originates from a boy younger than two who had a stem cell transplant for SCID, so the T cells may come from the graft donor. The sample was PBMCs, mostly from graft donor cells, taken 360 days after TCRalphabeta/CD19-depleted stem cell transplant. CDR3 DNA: TGTGCCAGCAGTTTCTGGGCCTCCACCGTCTACGAGCAGTACTTC. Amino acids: CASSFWASTVYEQYF.